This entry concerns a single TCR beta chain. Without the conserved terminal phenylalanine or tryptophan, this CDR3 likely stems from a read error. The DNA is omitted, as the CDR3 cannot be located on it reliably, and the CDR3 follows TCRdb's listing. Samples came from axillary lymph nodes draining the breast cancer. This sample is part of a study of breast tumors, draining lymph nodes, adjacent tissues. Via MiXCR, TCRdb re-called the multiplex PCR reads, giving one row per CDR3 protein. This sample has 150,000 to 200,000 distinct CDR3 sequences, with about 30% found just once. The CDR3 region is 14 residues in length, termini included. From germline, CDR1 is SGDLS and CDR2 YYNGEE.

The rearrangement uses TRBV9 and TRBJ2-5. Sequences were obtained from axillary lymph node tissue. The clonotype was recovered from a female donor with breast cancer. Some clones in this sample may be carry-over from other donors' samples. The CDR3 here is CASSPTRQSSTQSS.